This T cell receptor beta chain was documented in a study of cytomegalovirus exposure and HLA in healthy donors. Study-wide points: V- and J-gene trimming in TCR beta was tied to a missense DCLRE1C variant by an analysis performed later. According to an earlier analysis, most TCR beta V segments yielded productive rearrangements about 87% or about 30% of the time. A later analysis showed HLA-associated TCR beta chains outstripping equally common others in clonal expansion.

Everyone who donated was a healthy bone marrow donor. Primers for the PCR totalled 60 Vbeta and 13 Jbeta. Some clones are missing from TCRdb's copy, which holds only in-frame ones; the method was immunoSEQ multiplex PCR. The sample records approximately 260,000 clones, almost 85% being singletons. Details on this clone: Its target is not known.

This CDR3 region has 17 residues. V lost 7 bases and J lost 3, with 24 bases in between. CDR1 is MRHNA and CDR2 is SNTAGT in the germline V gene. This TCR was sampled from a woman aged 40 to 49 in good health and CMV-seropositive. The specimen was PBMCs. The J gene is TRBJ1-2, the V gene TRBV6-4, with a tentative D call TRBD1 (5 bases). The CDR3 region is CASNRTGVEEDYYGYTF. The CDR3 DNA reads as TGTGCCAGCAATCGAACGGGGGTCGAGGAGGATTACTATGGCTACACCTTC.